The rows below give T cell receptor beta chains drawn from one sample of a study of T cells in Graves' hyperthyroidism and ophthalmopathy. TCRdb recomputed calls from the multiplex PCR reads with MiXCR, one row per CDR3 protein. Seen here are a few hundred thousand distinct CDR3 sequences, around 45% observed once, and the top ten hold approximately 7.5%. The source material was peripheral blood or thyroid tissue (not recorded which). The receptors come from a woman aged 18-30 years with Graves' hyperthyroidism. Each CDR3 is given with its conserved first and last residue. The order of the fields is clone size, D gene, J gene, V gene, CDR3 protein, CDR3 DNA. D genes are given only for firm matches. Where a row states a size, it is once, few, many or the class of an expanded clone; other rows omit it.

>many|-|TRBJ1-1|TRBV20-1
CSARDRTGQNTEAFF
TGCAGTGCTAGAGATCGAACAGGACAAAACACTGAAGCTTTCTTT
>many|TRBD1|TRBJ1-5|TRBV7-2
CASSLRTGTYSNQPQHF
TGTGCCAGCAGCTTACGGACAGGGACCTATAGCAATCAGCCCCAGCATTTT
>few|TRBD1|TRBJ1-3|TRBV12-5
CASGLYSGQGAWGNTIYF
TGTGCTAGTGGACTATATTCCGGACAGGGAGCTTGGGGAAACACCATATATTTT
>many|TRBD1|TRBJ1-3|TRBV7-9
CASSFLRGRAGNTIYF
TGTGCCAGCAGCTTTCTTAGGGGGCGAGCTGGAAACACCATATATTTT
>many|-|TRBJ1-3|TRBV7-2
CASSFPGARGNTIYF
TGTGCCAGCAGCTTCCCAGGGGCGCGTGGAAACACCATATATTTT
>-|-|TRBJ2-6|TRBV10-3
CAISAGVGANVLTF
TGTGCCATCAGTGCGGGGGTTGGGGCCAACGTCCTGACTTTC
>many|TRBD1|TRBJ1-6|TRBV7-2
CASSLAKGQGRNSPLHF
TGTGCCAGCAGCTTAGCAAAAGGACAGGGTCGGAATTCACCCCTCCACTTT
>-|-|TRBJ1-2|TRBV7-2
CASSLGFISVFMGNGYTF
TGTGCCAGCAGCTTAGGGTTTATCTCGGTTTTTATGGGGAATGGCTACACCTTC
>-|-|TRBJ2-3|TRBV29-1
CSVPSVADTQYF
TGCAGCGTTCCTAGCGTCGCAGATACGCAGTATTTT
>-|TRBD1|TRBJ1-1|TRBV10-3
CAISEQSLGQGLNTEAFF
TGTGCCATCAGTGAGCAATCTCTGGGACAGGGCCTGAACACTGAAGCTTTCTTT
>-|-|TRBJ2-4|TRBV7-2
CASSLRGTERGKNIQYF
TGTGCCAGCAGCTTGCGCGGGACAGAAAGGGGCAAAAACATTCAGTACTTC
>few|-|TRBJ2-5|TRBV28
CASSLFGGEETQYF
TGTGCCAGCAGTTTATTCGGGGGCGAAGAGACCCAGTACTTC
>many|-|TRBJ1-4|TRBV12-3/TRBV12-4
CASSLNTVREKLFF
TGTGCCAGCAGTTTGAACACTGTAAGAGAAAAACTGTTTTTT
>-|-|TRBJ2-7|TRBV28
CATTPDSYEQYF
TGTGCCACCACGCCGGACAGCTACGAGCAGTACTTC
>few|TRBD2|TRBJ2-1|TRBV10-3
CAISVSGSDEQFF
TGTGCCATCAGTGTTAGCGGGAGTGATGAGCAGTTCTTC
>-|-|TRBJ1-1|TRBV29-1
CSSYPTEAFF
TGCAGCAGTTACCCCACTGAAGCTTTCTTT
>few|TRBD1|TRBJ2-2|TRBV7-9
CASSLGWDRDTGELFF
TGTGCCAGCAGCTTGGGCTGGGACAGGGACACCGGGGAGCTGTTTTTT
>-|TRBD2|TRBJ2-3|TRBV7-8
CARVSGSSDTQYF
TGTGCTAGAGTAAGCGGGAGCTCAGATACGCAGTATTTT
>-|-|TRBJ1-1|TRBV5-4
CASSRGRGQATEAFF
TGTGCCAGCAGTCGGGGGAGGGGCCAGGCCACTGAAGCTTTCTTT
>few|-|TRBJ2-1|TRBV7-6
CASSFRGGKDEQFF
TGTGCCAGCAGCTTCAGGGGCGGGAAGGATGAGCAGTTCTTC
>few|-|TRBJ2-2|TRBV7-3
CASSLEGGKSPARLFF
TGTGCCAGCAGCTTGGAAGGGGGAAAAAGCCCGGCCAGGCTGTTTTTT
>many|TRBD2|TRBJ2-2|TRBV4-1
CASSQPGGNTGELFF
TGCGCCAGCAGCCAGCCGGGGGGAAACACCGGGGAGCTGTTTTTT
>-|TRBD2|TRBJ2-5|TRBV12-3/TRBV12-4
CASTAGDVKTQYF
TGTGCCAGCACTGCGGGAGATGTAAAGACCCAGTACTTC
>-|-|TRBJ2-7|TRBV20-1
CSKGGDSYEQYF
TGCAGTAAAGGAGGTGACTCCTACGAGCAGTACTTC
>-|TRBD1|TRBJ2-3|TRBV2
CASRDRALRISTDTQYF
TGTGCCAGCCGAGACAGGGCGTTAAGGATTAGCACAGATACGCAGTATTTT
>-|-|TRBJ1-2|TRBV12-5
CASGPYFLDAKVYGYTF
TGTGCTAGTGGTCCCTATTTTTTGGACGCAAAGGTCTATGGCTACACCTTC
>-|TRBD1|TRBJ2-2|TRBV4-1
CASSLGTGETGELFF
TGCGCCAGCAGCCTGGGGACAGGGGAGACCGGGGAGCTGTTTTTT
>few|-|TRBJ1-2|TRBV20-1
CSARAGYTF
TGCAGTGCTAGGGCTGGCTACACCTTC
>-|-|TRBJ2-5|TRBV9
CASSRPGF
TGTGCCAGCAGCCGCCCAGGGTTC
>-|-|TRBJ1-5|TRBV6-1
CATRHGSLVKQPQHF
TGTGCCACCCGACATGGATCCCTAGTAAAGCAGCCCCAGCATTTT
>many|-|TRBJ1-5|TRBV7-9
CASSRSTEPQHF
TGTGCCAGCAGTCGGAGTACTGAGCCCCAGCATTTT
>-|-|TRBJ2-2|TRBV5-2
CASTWRGGGRATGELFF
TGTGCCAGCACCTGGAGGGGGGGCGGGAGAGCCACCGGGGAGCTGTTTTTT
>many|-|TRBJ2-7|TRBV20-1
CSASVGYEQYF
TGCAGTGCTAGCGTGGGGTACGAGCAGTACTTC
>many|-|TRBJ1-2|TRBV29-1
CSAPGQGYGYTF
TGCAGCGCCCCGGGGCAGGGCTACGGCTACACCTTC
>-|TRBD1|TRBJ1-6|TRBV2
CASLWTGSNSPLHF
TGTGCCAGCCTCTGGACAGGGTCGAATAGCCCCCTCCACTTT
>many|-|TRBJ2-7|TRBV12-5
CASGLGRTYEQYF
TGTGCTAGTGGTTTGGGACGGACCTACGAGCAGTACTTC
>few|TRBD2|TRBJ2-3|TRBV10-3
CAISESSGGSTDTQYF
TGTGCCATCAGTGAGTCGAGCGGGGGCAGCACAGATACGCAGTATTTT
>many|TRBD2|TRBJ2-5|TRBV29-1
CSARPAGGVETQYF
TGCAGCGCTCGGCCAGCGGGAGGGGTCGAGACCCAGTACTTC
>-|-|TRBJ2-1|TRBV2
CASTPYNEQFF
TGTGCCAGCACCCCCTACAATGAGCAGTTCTTC
>-|-|TRBJ1-3|TRBV7-9
CASSDLAVWAYGYTIYF
TGTGCCAGCAGCGACTTAGCGGTTTGGGCCTATGGCTACACCATATATTTT
>-|-|TRBJ2-5|TRBV15
CATSRDWRVDSETQYF
TGTGCCACCAGCAGAGATTGGAGGGTCGATTCAGAGACCCAGTACTTC
>many|-|TRBJ2-2|TRBV7-7
CASSPHETGELFF
TGTGCTAGCAGCCCCCACGAGACCGGGGAGCTGTTTTTT
>many|TRBD1|TRBJ1-5|TRBV24-1
CATSGRGFGNQPQHF
TGTGCCACCAGTGGCAGGGGGTTTGGCAATCAGCCCCAGCATTTT
>-|-|TRBJ1-2|TRBV30
CAWTRTDANYGYTF
TGTGCCTGGACCCGGACGGACGCTAACTATGGCTACACCTTC
>-|TRBD1|TRBJ1-6|TRBV19
CASLGTDNSPLHF
TGTGCCAGTCTGGGGACAGACAATTCACCCCTCCACTTT
>-|-|TRBJ2-7|TRBV24-1
CATNHIGGLEQYF
TGTGCCACCAACCACATAGGGGGACTCGAGCAGTACTTC
>-|TRBD1|TRBJ2-5|TRBV24-1
CATSERDRNQPQYF
TGTGCCACCAGTGAACGGGACAGGAATCAGCCCCAGTACTTC
>-|-|TRBJ2-7|TRBV15
CATSSDRDVSYEQYF
TGTGCCACCAGCAGTGACCGGGACGTGTCCTACGAGCAGTACTTC
>-|-|TRBJ2-7|TRBV7-9
CASSKGTPSPNEQYF
TGTGCCAGCAGCAAAGGGACACCGTCTCCCAACGAGCAGTACTTC